In its sample, the clone carrying this T cell receptor beta chain was seen a few times. Its cognate antigen is unknown. Via MiXCR, TCRdb re-called the reads, giving one row per CDR3 protein. The data contain about 160,000 distinct CDR3 sequences, under 20% of them singletons. This sample stems from a study of T cell repertoires in cytomegalovirus infection. Regarding the study as a whole: HLA-C-restricted, CMV-specific TCR beta clonotypes were dominant ex vivo.

Germline V gene data show CDR1 as SEHNR and CDR2 as FQNEAQ (reference sequence). The CDR3 runs to 12 residues. V dropped 2 bases and J dropped 8 bases, with 7 bases sitting between them. The clonotype originates from a human donor in good health (CMV status not recorded). Some clones in this sample may be carry-over from other donors' samples. V is TRBV7-9 and J is TRBJ2-1; D remains ambiguous. The sequencing input was CD8+ T cells from PBMCs. CDR3 nucleotide sequence: TGTGCCAGCAGCTTAATGGCTTATGAGCAGTTCTTC. Its translation is CASSLMAYEQFF.